What follows is one T cell receptor beta chain and its context. The antigen is not known. This table comes from immunoSEQ multiplex PCR, and its TCRdb copy is limited to in-frame clones, with some not included. The sample carries 100,000 or so clones, 90% recorded once. These data are taken from a study of OX40 agonist ivuxolimab in advanced cancers. Looking at the study overall: The study treated patients with ivuxolimab, an agonistic anti-OX40 (CD134) antibody. Patients were treated with intravenous ivuxolimab, dosed at 0.01 to 10 mg/kg and infused every 2 weeks. Patients were over 65% male with ages about 23 to 90, mean approximately 55.

After removal of 2 bases from V and 3 bases from J, the junction contained 2 bases not matched to a gene. Per germline, CDR1 SQVTM and CDR2 ANQGSEA. This CDR3 is built from 13 residues. Findings and caveats of the study: The work left the antigen specificity of expanded peripheral T cells undetermined.

This sample comprised CD4+ or CD8+ T cells sorted from blood, obtained in a trial of the OX40 agonist ivuxolimab. The receptor comes from an adult with an advanced solid tumor such as melanoma, head and neck, liver or kidney cancer. The chain couples TRBV29-1 to TRBJ1-1, with TRBD1 matching 8 bases. The DNA of the CDR3 is TGCAGCGTTGAAAAGGACAGGGACACTGAAGCTTTCTTT. Its translation is CSVEKDRDTEAFF. The full variable domain, in which reference TRBV29-1 and TRBJ1-1 provide the parts outside the CDR3, is SAVISQKPSRDICQRGTSLTIQCQVDSQVTMMFWYRQQPGQSLTLIATANQGSEATYESGFVIDKFPISRPNLTFSTLTVSNMSPEDSSIYLCSVEKDRDTEAFFGQGTRLTVV.